This T cell receptor (beta chain) was obtained from a study of blood T cell repertoires in COVID-19. About the study: Sites across the United States, Italy and Spain contributed samples from acute and convalescent COVID-19.

The repertoire was sequenced with immunoSEQ multiplex PCR; TCRdb's copy has only in-frame clones and lacks some. The sample has about 220,000 clones, 82% seen once. Germline CDR1 and CDR2: LNHDA and SQIVND (reference sequence). Trimming pared 5 bases from V and 1 base from J, leaving 11 bases between. The CDR3 covers 14 residues. The rearrangement uses TRBV19 and TRBJ1-1; D might be TRBD1 (5 bases). The clonotype originates from a woman aged 55-75 years who had recovered from COVID-19. Sequences were obtained from PBMCs or T cells enriched from blood (not recorded which). As DNA, the CDR3 is TGTGCCAGTAGTGATGGCAGGGCGAACACTGAAGCTTTCTTT. Encoded protein: CASSDGRANTEAFF.